A single sample is the source of the 5 T cell receptor beta chains below, sequenced in a study of blood T cells in healthy people across ages. The authors ran a second PCR of about 6 to 11 cycles using a sample-barcoded 5' primer and a J-beta primer mix. TCRdb analysed the 5' RACE reads with MiXCR anew, one entry per CDR3 protein. The data contain about 1.5 million distinct CDR3 sequences, around 42% of them singletons. Specimen: blood. These receptors originate from a woman aged 18-29 years in good health.

This rearrangement joins TRBV20-1 to TRBJ1-6, with no clear D. This CDR3 has 14 amino acids. The germline CDR1 and CDR2 sequences are DFQATT and SNEGSKA (reference sequence). Trimming removed 3 bases at V and 8 bases at J, with 14 bases between. The CDR3 sequence is CSASGRERDSPLHF. CDR3 nucleotide sequence: TGCAGTGCTAGCGGGAGGGAACGCGATTCACCCCTCCACTTT.

This clonotype turned up a few times. J is TRBJ2-7 and V is TRBV20-1; no clear D gene. There are 15 residues in the CDR3. The V gene lost 0 bases and the J gene lost 1 base, with 13 bases spanning the gap. CDR1 is DFQATT and CDR2 is SNEGSKA in the germline V gene (reference sequence). The CDR3, as DNA: TGCAGTGCTAGAGATCACAGAAGTAAGTCCTACGAGCAGTACTTC. It specifies CSARDHRSKSYEQYF.

Notes on this clonotype: A read error may account for a junction end that differs from germline. The chain joins TRBV25-1 to TRBJ1-1; D unclear. Per germline, CDR1 MGHDK and CDR2 SYGVNS. This CDR3 contains 14 residues. The CDR3, as DNA: TGTGCCAGCACCGACCGGCCCTTGGGCACTGAACCTTTCTTT. Residues: CASTDRPLGTEPFF.

The chain uses TRBV9 and TRBJ2-3; 15 bases map to TRBD2. The ends lost 0 bases at V and 8 bases at J; junction bases unmatched: 10. CDR1 and CDR2 from the germline V gene are SGDLS and YYNGEE. CDR3 length equals 18 residues. In nucleotides, the CDR3 is TGTGCCAGCAGCGTAGTCCCCGGACTAGCGGGGGGGCAGAGTACGCAGTATTTT. It codes for CASSVVPGLAGGQSTQYF. Full variable domain (remainder filled in from reference TRBV9 and TRBJ2-3): DSGVTQTPKHLITATGQRVTLRCSPRSGDLSVYWYQQSLDQGLQFLIQYYNGEERAKGNILERFSAQQFPDLHSELNLSSLELGDSALYFCASSVVPGLAGGQSTQYFGPGTRLTVL.

The chain is built from TRBV7-9 and TRBJ1-4, with D hard to call. The germline V gene encodes CDR1 SEHNR and CDR2 FQNEAQ (reference sequence). Between the trimmed V and J ends, which lost 1 base and 7 bases, there was a span of 4 bases. This CDR3 comprises 12 residues. CDR3 coding DNA: TGTGCCAGCAGCTTAGTGAGTGAAAAACTGTTTTTT. It translates to CASSLVSEKLFF.